The next 11 T cell receptor beta chains were all read from a single sample in a study of blood T cell repertoires in COVID-19. The repertoire was sequenced with immunoSEQ multiplex PCR; TCRdb's copy has only in-frame clones and lacks some. This table has fewer than 200,000 clones, around 83% appearing once. The sample taken for sequencing was PBMCs or T cells enriched from blood (not recorded which). These TCRs come from a woman aged 50 to 65 in a cohort exposed to, infected with or recovered from COVID-19 (not recorded which).

The chain joins TRBV5-4 to TRBJ2-3; 10 bases line up with TRBD2. After removal of 4 bases from V and 0 bases from J, the junction contained 5 bases not matched to a gene. CDR3 length: 16 residues. Per the germline V gene, CDR1 is SGHNT and CDR2 is YYREEE (reference sequence). CDR3 DNA sequence: TGTGCCAGCAGCGAACTAGCGGGAATGAGCACAGATACGCAGTATTTT. Translation gives CASSELAGMSTDTQYF.

The table lists this clone with a count of one. V is TRBV18 and J is TRBJ1-5; TRBD1 agrees at 8 bases. J was trimmed by 6 bases and V by 2 bases; bases with no gene match: 0. In germline, CDR1 is KGHSH, CDR2 LQKENI. This CDR3 region has 13 residues. CDR3 amino acids: CASSPGTGQPQHF. DNA for the CDR3: TGTGCCAGCTCACCAGGGACAGGTCAGCCCCAGCATTTT.

This chain uses TRBV7-2 with TRBJ2-6; D ambiguous. The CDR3 loop spans 16 amino acids. Germline V CDR1 and CDR2: SGHTA, FQGNSA. V lost 5 bases to trimming and J lost 4 bases, with 15 bases between them. Here the CDR3 DNA reads TGTGCCAGCAGCCCGACGGGTCTGGTCGGGGCCAACGTCCTGACTTTC. It is translated as CASSPTGLVGANVLTF.

This clone was observed a few times. The rearrangement joins TRBV28 to TRBJ2-5; 8 bases align to TRBD1. Trimming removed 8 bases from V and 1 base from J; junction bases left unmatched: 12. This CDR3 comprises 16 residues. The germline CDR1 and CDR2 sequences are MDHEN and SYDVKM. The CDR3 DNA reads as TGTGCCAGCGGGCCTCGACAGGGGCCGGGCCAAGAGACCCAGTACTTC. As protein: CASGPRQGPGQETQYF.

The rearrangement joins TRBV7-2 to TRBJ1-1, with D tentatively TRBD1 (5 bases). Per the germline V gene, CDR1 is SGHTA and CDR2 is FQGNSA. The CDR3 contains 15 residues. The V end was cut by 2 bases, the J end by 2 bases, with 12 bases between. The CDR3 bases are TGTGCCAGCAGCTTACGGTTAGGGGAAAACACTGAAGCTTTCTTT. Amino acids: CASSLRLGENTEAFF.

The chain carries TRBV19 and TRBJ2-3; 7 positions match TRBD1. The V gene end was trimmed by 7 bases and the J gene end by 8 bases; junction bases not matched to a gene: 15. CDR1 is LNHDA, CDR2 SQIVND, per germline (reference sequence). The CDR3 covers 15 residues. The CDR3 sequence is CASNSGTAAIGTQYF. Written as DNA, the CDR3 is TGTGCCAGTAACTCCGGGACAGCAGCAATCGGTACGCAGTATTTT.

The chain couples TRBV9 to TRBJ2-1; 10 bases are shared with TRBD2. CDR1 is SGDLS and CDR2 is YYNGEE in the germline V gene. V lost 0 bases to trimming and J lost 7 bases; unmatched junction nucleotides: 13. The CDR3 loop spans 18 amino acids. In DNA form, the CDR3 reads TGTGCCAGCAGCGTAGCCCCAGTAGCGGGGGGCCAGGTGAATGAGCAGTTCTTC. The encoded protein is CASSVAPVAGGQVNEQFF.

This chain connects TRBV5-4 to TRBJ2-7; TRBD2 agrees at 8 bases. There are 15 residues in the CDR3. V lost 4 bases and J lost 7; bases outside the gene matches: 13. Germline V CDR1 and CDR2: SGHNT, YYREEE (reference sequence). Written as DNA, the CDR3 is TGTGCCAGCAGCGTGACACTAGCGGAGCCGAGGGAGCAGTACTTC. Translating it yields CASSVTLAEPREQYF.

The chain couples TRBV11-2 to TRBJ2-5, with TRBD2 matching over 7 bases. The CDR3 spans 18 residues. The V segment lost 4 bases and the J segment 4 bases; nucleotides outside the gene matches: 18. Germline V CDR1 and CDR2: SGHAT, FQNNGV. CDR3 coding DNA: TGTGCCAGCAGCTCTCCCCGACTAGCCTCCAAGAGGGGAGAGACCCAGTACTTC. Amino acid sequence: CASSSPRLASKRGETQYF.

The rearrangement uses TRBV6-5 and TRBJ2-2, with D possibly being TRBD2 (6 bases). This CDR3 spans 13 amino acids. V was shortened by 6 bases and J by 2 bases, with 7 bases between the two germline ends. Looked up from germline, CDR1 is MNHEY and CDR2 is SVGAGI. CDR3 sequence (DNA): TGTGCCAGCAGGCGGGAAAACACCGGGGAGCTGTTTTTT. It is translated as CASRRENTGELFF.

The J gene is TRBJ1-6, the V gene TRBV6-2 or TRBV6-3; unclear D gene. Germline loops: CDR1 MNHEY, CDR2 SVGEGT. There are 15 residues in the CDR3. The V gene lost 0 bases and the J gene lost 7 bases, with 10 bases spanning the gap. As DNA, the CDR3 is TGTGCCAGCAGTTACTCGAGGGAGACGAATTCACCCCTCCACTTT. Protein sequence: CASSYSRETNSPLHF.